The rows below give T cell receptor beta chains drawn from one sample of a study of T cells after yellow fever vaccination. TCRdb recomputed calls from the 5' RACE reads with MiXCR, one row per CDR3 protein. The table lists around 330,000 distinct CDR3 sequences, around 4% of them singletons, with roughly a quarter in the top ten. This material consisted of PBMCs, taken on the day of the yellow fever booster vaccination. Receptors originate from a man younger than 30 who received the YFV17D yellow fever vaccine. Each CDR3 is given with its conserved first and last residue. D genes are given only for firm matches. Expanded clones get a size class; other rows say once, few or many, or leave the size out.

j_gene,v_gene,d_gene,abundance,CDR3aa,CDR3nt
TRBJ2-5,TRBV12-3/TRBV12-4,-,many,CASSRSGDQETQYF,TGTGCCAGCAGCCGTAGCGGAGATCAAGAGACCCAGTACTTC
TRBJ2-5,TRBV4-3,TRBD1,-,CASSQSTGERETQYF,TGCGCCAGCAGCCAGTCGACAGGGGAGCGAGAGACCCAGTACTTC
TRBJ2-3,TRBV6-2/TRBV6-3,-,many,CASSYGPDTQYF,TGTGCCAGCAGTTACGGTCCAGATACGCAGTATTTT
TRBJ1-1,TRBV20-1,TRBD1,many,CSAWTGGDTEAFF,TGCAGTGCCTGGACAGGGGGGGACACTGAAGCTTTCTTT
TRBJ2-5,TRBV20-1,-,-,CSAEGRPVAQYF,TGCAGTGCTGAGGGCCGCCCAGTGGCCCAGTACTTC
TRBJ1-1,TRBV6-2/TRBV6-3,TRBD1,-,CASSAGTGRKDTEAFF,TGTGCCAGCAGCGCAGGGACAGGGCGGAAGGACACTGAAGCTTTCTTT
TRBJ2-3,TRBV4-2,-,many,CASSQEGPPGADTQYF,TGTGCCAGCAGCCAAGAGGGTCCCCCTGGGGCGGATACGCAGTATTTT
TRBJ2-2,TRBV5-1,-,many,CASSLPLGWELFF,TGCGCCAGCAGCTTGCCCTTGGGGTGGGAGCTGTTTTTT
TRBJ1-3,TRBV2,-,-,CASSWTRGNTIYF,TGTGCCAGCAGTTGGACGAGGGGAAACACCATATATTTT
TRBJ2-4,TRBV21-1,-,few,CASSNAQQLAKNIQYF,TGTGCCAGCAGCAATGCCCAACAACTAGCCAAAAACATTCAGTACTTC
TRBJ1-2,TRBV5-6,-,-,CASSLAPLPDESPARPYGYTF,TGTGCCAGCAGCCTTGCGCCCTTACCGGACGAATCACCTGCGAGGCCCTATGGCTACACCTTC
TRBJ2-3,TRBV5-1,TRBD1,many,CASSLGVGQPTDTQYF,TGCGCCAGCAGCTTGGGAGTGGGACAGCCTACAGATACGCAGTATTTT
TRBJ1-2,TRBV9,-,few,CASSARTPYGYTF,TGTGCCAGCAGCGCCCGGACGCCTTATGGCTACACCTTC
TRBJ2-5,TRBV5-5,-,many,CASSLAVLQETQYF,TGTGCCAGCAGCTTAGCGGTTCTTCAAGAGACCCAGTACTTC
TRBJ2-2,TRBV12-3/TRBV12-4,-,many,CASKIGRGHGELFF,TGTGCCAGCAAAATAGGTCGGGGGCACGGGGAGCTGTTTTTT
TRBJ1-5,TRBV24-1,-,few,CATSDSGVWQPQHF,TGTGCCACCAGTGATTCAGGGGTTTGGCAGCCCCAGCATTTT
TRBJ1-1,TRBV5-1,-,many,CASSLHLDSGTEAFF,TGCGCCAGCAGCTTGCACTTAGACAGTGGCACTGAAGCTTTCTTT
TRBJ2-5,TRBV5-1,TRBD1,-,CASSLEGTGNWYF,TGCGCCAGCAGCTTGGAAGGGACAGGGAATTGGTACTTC
TRBJ1-2,TRBV20-1,-,few,CSASVTVDYGYTF,TGCAGTGCCTCAGTGACAGTAGACTATGGCTACACCTTC
TRBJ1-6,TRBV12-3/TRBV12-4,-,many,CASSRENGSPLHF,TGTGCCAGCAGTAGGGAAAATGGCTCACCCCTCCACTTT
TRBJ2-1,TRBV7-9,-,many,CASSLASGPYNEQFF,TGTGCCAGCAGCTTAGCGAGCGGACCTTACAATGAGCAGTTCTTC
TRBJ1-6,TRBV9,-,-,CASSAGTVGSPLHF,TGTGCCAGCAGCGCAGGGACTGTGGGATCACCCCTCCACTTT
TRBJ2-4,TRBV28,TRBD1,many,CASALPPGQGVGIQYF,TGTGCCAGCGCCCTCCCTCCGGGACAGGGGGTAGGCATTCAGTACTTC
TRBJ2-5,TRBV20-1,-,many,CSASGGLETQYF,TGCAGTGCTAGTGGCGGGTTAGAGACCCAGTACTTC
TRBJ1-1,TRBV14,-,-,CASSQGHGGHTEAFF,TGTGCCAGCAGCCAAGGCCATGGTGGTCACACTGAAGCTTTCTTT